The rows below give T cell receptor beta chains drawn from one sample of a study of blood T cell repertoires in COVID-19. This table comes from immunoSEQ multiplex PCR, and its TCRdb copy is limited to in-frame clones, with some not included. This table holds 300,000 to 350,000 clones, about 90% found once. Material for sequencing was peripheral blood. Receptors originate from a man aged 18-30 years with active or convalescent COVID-19. CDR3s include the opening cysteine and the closing phenylalanine or tryptophan. Each record gives: J gene, clone size, V gene, D gene, CDR3 DNA, CDR3 protein. A D gene is named only where the DNA matches it firmly. Not every row has a clone size; where given, it reads once, few, many or a size class.

TRBJ1-1 | NA | TRBV11-2 | TRBD1 | TGTGCCAGCAGCGTGGACAGGACTGAAGCTTTCTTT | CASSVDRTEAFF
TRBJ1-3 | NA | TRBV13 | NA | TGTGCCAGTCGTGGGGGGGCGATTACGATGTCTGGAAACACCATATATTTT | CASRGGAITMSGNTIYF
TRBJ1-5 | NA | TRBV4-1 | NA | TGCGCCAGCAGCCAAGATATGCGGAGCAATCAGCCCCAGCATTTT | CASSQDMRSNQPQHF
TRBJ1-1 | NA | TRBV5-8 | NA | TGTGCCAGCAGCTGGGACACCCCCGACACTGAAGCTTTCTTT | CASSWDTPDTEAFF
TRBJ1-4 | few | TRBV27 | TRBD1 | TGTGCCAGCACACTCCGTCTGACAGGGGGCTTAACTAATGAAAAACTGTTTTTT | CASTLRLTGGLTNEKLFF
TRBJ1-2 | NA | TRBV7-3 | TRBD1 | TGTGCCAGCAGCATCGGGACAGGGGCTGACTATGGCTACACCTTC | CASSIGTGADYGYTF
TRBJ2-1 | NA | TRBV6-4 | NA | TGTGCCAGCAGCCGGGACTCTAACAATGAGCAGTTCTTC | CASSRDSNNEQFF
TRBJ2-7 | NA | TRBV19 | TRBD1 | TGTGCCAGTAGTCCGAAGAACAGGGGGGCCTACGAGCAGTACTTC | CASSPKNRGAYEQYF
TRBJ1-3 | NA | TRBV5-1 | TRBD1 | TGCGCCAGCAGCTTGATTGGACAGGGAAGCTCTGGAAACACCATATATTTT | CASSLIGQGSSGNTIYF
TRBJ2-1 | NA | TRBV25-1 | NA | TGTGCCAGCAGTGCCAACAGAGAGCAGTTCTTC | CASSANREQFF
TRBJ2-2 | NA | TRBV9 | TRBD2 | TGTGCCAGCAGCGTGGGGAGGACTAGGGGCCCCGAGAACACCGGGGAGCTGTTTTTT | CASSVGRTRGPENTGELFF
TRBJ1-1 | NA | TRBV28 | TRBD1 | TGTGCCAGCAGTTTGCCAGACAGGGGGCAAGGTGAAGCTTTCTTT | CASSLPDRGQGEAFF
TRBJ1-1 | NA | TRBV6-6 | NA | TGTGCCAGCAGTTACTCGGCGCGGGATGTGAACACTGAAGCTTTCTTT | CASSYSARDVNTEAFF
TRBJ1-5 | NA | TRBV19 | NA | TGTGCCAGTAGGGACCCTCAGGGGCCCCAGCATTTT | CASRDPQGPQHF
TRBJ2-7 | NA | TRBV5-6 | NA | TGTGCCAGCAGCTTTTCCCACGGAGTTTACGAGCAGTACTTC | CASSFSHGVYEQYF
TRBJ2-7 | NA | TRBV7-6 | TRBD1 | TGTGCCAGCAGCACGCCGGGGACAGGGTCTTACTCCTACGAGCAGTACTTC | CASSTPGTGSYSYEQYF
TRBJ2-7 | NA | TRBV28 | TRBD2 | TGTGCCAGCGAGGGGCCCGAAAGACTAGCGGGACCCTACGAGCAGTACTTC | CASEGPERLAGPYEQYF
TRBJ1-1 | once | TRBV7-3 | NA | TGTGCCAGCAGCCCCGCCGGGGGCGGGGGTCTGGAAGCTTTCTTT | CASSPAGGGGLEAFF
TRBJ2-2 | many | TRBV5-1 | NA | TGCGCCAGCAGCTTGGCCTCTCAGGGGGGTAACACCGGGGAGCTGTTTTTT | CASSLASQGGNTGELFF
TRBJ1-2 | NA | TRBV28 | NA | TGTGCCAGCAGTTTGCGAGGGCCGAGCTATGGCTACACCTTC | CASSLRGPSYGYTF
TRBJ2-1 | NA | TRBV18 | TRBD2 | TGTGCCAGCTCACTAGCGGGAGCTACCTACAATGAGCAGTTCTTC | CASSLAGATYNEQFF
TRBJ2-7 | NA | TRBV28 | TRBD1 | TGTGCCAGCAGTTTCAGGGGGCCCAACGAGCAGTACTTC | CASSFRGPNEQYF
TRBJ2-3 | NA | TRBV13 | NA | TGTGCCAGCAGCGCGCCCCCCGCGGGTACGCAGTATTTT | CASSAPPAGTQYF
TRBJ2-7 | NA | TRBV5-7 | NA | TGTGCCAGCAGCTTAGACAGCCCCTACGAGCAGTACTTC | CASSLDSPYEQYF
TRBJ2-2 | NA | TRBV5-8 | TRBD1 | TGTGCCAGCAGGACCCGGGACAGCGAAAACACCGGGGAGCTGTTTTTT | CASRTRDSENTGELFF
TRBJ2-3 | NA | TRBV12-1 | NA | TGTGCCAGCAACCACGGGGTAGCACACACAGATACGCAGTATTTT | CASNHGVAHTDTQYF
TRBJ2-5 | NA | TRBV11-2 | NA | TGTGCCAGCAGCCCCCCTGAGGGCCTCCAAGAGACCCAGTACTTC | CASSPPEGLQETQYF
TRBJ2-7 | NA | TRBV7-2 | NA | TGTGCCAGCAGCTTAGCTGGTGCGGGAAGCTCCTACGAGCAGTACTTC | CASSLAGAGSSYEQYF
TRBJ2-1 | NA | TRBV28 | TRBD1 | TGTGCCAGCAGTTCCGGGACAGGCCACTACAATGAGCAGTTCTTC | CASSSGTGHYNEQFF
TRBJ2-1 | NA | TRBV5-1 | TRBD2 | TGCGCCACCAAGAGACTAGCGGGAGCGAATGAGCAGTTCTTC | CATKRLAGANEQFF
TRBJ1-5 | NA | TRBV7-2 | TRBD1 | TGTGCCAGCAGCCATGGACAGGGGACCGGACAGCCCCAGCATTTT | CASSHGQGTGQPQHF
TRBJ1-2 | NA | TRBV11-2 | NA | TGTGCCAGCAGCTTCGGGTCCTGGGCTAACTATGGCTACACCTTC | CASSFGSWANYGYTF
TRBJ2-2 | NA | TRBV4-1 | TRBD2 | TGCGCCAGCAGCCTTCGGGGGCTAGCGGGAGCCAACACCGGGGAGCTGTTTTTT | CASSLRGLAGANTGELFF
TRBJ1-3 | NA | TRBV5-6 | TRBD1 | TGTGCCAGCAGCCCCGACAGGGGCTGGGGCTCTGGAAACACCATATATTTT | CASSPDRGWGSGNTIYF
TRBJ2-3 | NA | TRBV7-8 | TRBD1 | TGTGCCAGCAGCGCCCCTACCGAAGGGGGCCCCACAGATACGCAGTATTTT | CASSAPTEGGPTDTQYF
TRBJ1-1 | once | TRBV7-9 | TRBD1 | TGTGCCAGCAGCGCACGACAGGGAGTTGACACTGAAGCTTTCTTT | CASSARQGVDTEAFF
TRBJ1-2 | NA | TRBV4-3 | NA | TGCGCCAGCAGCCAAGGGAGGGGGGGCTATGGCTACACCTTC | CASSQGRGGYGYTF
TRBJ2-7 | once | TRBV6-2/TRBV6-3 | NA | TGTGCCAGCAGTTACTCGGGTTCCAGGGTGATGAGCGAGCAGTACTTC | CASSYSGSRVMSEQYF
TRBJ2-1 | NA | TRBV10-1 | TRBD2 | TGCGCCAGCAGTAAAGCGGGGGGGCCCCGCTCCTACAATGAGCAGTTCTTC | CASSKAGGPRSYNEQFF
TRBJ1-2 | NA | TRBV24-1 | NA | TGTGCCACCAGTGATCTTGTGACTCAATATGGCTACACCTTC | CATSDLVTQYGYTF
TRBJ2-7 | NA | TRBV19 | NA | TGTGCCAGTAGTTTACAGGGTTTCGGCTACGAGCAGTACTTC | CASSLQGFGYEQYF
TRBJ1-1 | NA | TRBV27 | TRBD1 | TGTGCCAGCAGTCCACGGACAGGCAGGTACACTGAAGCTTTCTTT | CASSPRTGRYTEAFF
TRBJ2-3 | once | TRBV6-5 | NA | TGTGCCAGCAGTTACACCCCCTCCGGCGGGGCGCAGTATTTT | CASSYTPSGGAQYF
TRBJ2-2 | once | TRBV7-2 | TRBD2 | TGTGCCAGCAGAAGATCCTACGGACTAGCGGGGGGGACCGGGGAGCTGTTTTTT | CASRRSYGLAGGTGELFF
TRBJ1-1 | NA | TRBV3-1/TRBV3-2 | NA | TGTGCCAGCAGCCAAGCCAGGGGCATGAACACTGAAGCTTTCTTT | CASSQARGMNTEAFF
TRBJ2-7 | NA | TRBV14 | NA | TGTGCCAGCAGCCAACGAGGGTTCTTCTACGAGCAGTACTTC | CASSQRGFFYEQYF
TRBJ2-1 | NA | TRBV29-1 | NA | TGCAGCGTTGTCGGCAGGGTCGCTGAGCAGTTCTTC | CSVVGRVAEQFF
TRBJ2-7 | few | TRBV28 | TRBD1 | TGTGCCAGCAGGAGGGGGCAAGGTTTATACGAGCAGTACTTC | CASRRGQGLYEQYF
TRBJ2-4 | NA | TRBV5-1 | NA | TGCGCCAGCAGCTCGGAGAGAGCCAAAAACATTCAGTACTTC | CASSSERAKNIQYF
TRBJ2-5 | NA | TRBV18 | TRBD2 | TGTGCCAGCTCACCACAGGCTAGCGGAGAGACCCAGTACTTC | CASSPQASGETQYF
TRBJ2-7 | NA | TRBV28 | TRBD2 | TGTGCCAGCAGTTCGAACCTAGCGGGAGTGTTGTACGAGCAGTACTTC | CASSSNLAGVLYEQYF
TRBJ2-7 | once | TRBV4-3 | TRBD1 | TGCGCCAGCAGCCAAGATCGGGACAGCACCTACGAGCAGTACTTC | CASSQDRDSTYEQYF
TRBJ1-6 | NA | TRBV6-5 | TRBD1 | TGTGCCAGCAGACCGGACAGGGGTGGCAATTCACCCCTCCACTTT | CASRPDRGGNSPLHF